These 12 T cell receptor beta chains were sequenced from one sample in a study of blood T cell repertoires in COVID-19. The method was immunoSEQ multiplex PCR; TCRdb's version includes in-frame clones alone and lacks a portion of them. The repertoire holds over 200,000 clones, with around 81% as singletons. Sequenced sample: peripheral blood. Source of these receptors: a man aged 50 or older with active or convalescent COVID-19.

This clone was detected only a few times. The CDR3 sequence is CASSLRGNDLGMTFF. The CDR3 DNA is TGTGCCAGCAGTTTAAGAGGGAATGATCTTGGCATGACTTTCTTT. This chain joins TRBV27 and TRBJ1-1; D unclear. Trimming took 2 bases from V and 12 from J, leaving 22 bases between them. The CDR3 has 15 residues. Germline V gives CDR1 MNHEY, CDR2 SMNVEV (reference sequence).

This sequence joins TRBV6-5 and TRBJ2-7; D might be TRBD1 (6 bases). From germline, CDR1 is MNHEY and CDR2 SVGAGI. The CDR3 length is 14 residues. V lost 0 bases, J lost 5 bases, and 11 bases lay in between. CDR3 DNA sequence: TGTGCCAGCAGTTACTCTACTGGACAGAACGAGCAGTACTTC. It encodes CASSYSTGQNEQYF.

The chain joins TRBV15 to TRBJ2-5, with D possibly TRBD1 on 6 matching bases. V was pared by 0 bases and J by 5 bases, with 13 bases between. The CDR3 is 15 amino acids. Germline V lookup: CDR1 LNHNV, CDR2 YYDKDF (reference sequence). The CDR3 protein is CATSRDPQGKETQYF. The DNA for the CDR3 is TGTGCCACCAGCAGAGATCCCCAGGGGAAGGAGACCCAGTACTTC. The full variable domain, rest sourced from reference TRBV15 and TRBJ2-5, is DAMVIQNPRYQVTQFGKPVTLSCSQTLNHNVMYWYQQKSSQAPKLLFHYYDKDFNNEADTPDNFQSRRPNTSFCFLDIRSPGLGDTAMYLCATSRDPQGKETQYFGPGTRLLVL.

The rearrangement uses TRBV28 and TRBJ2-7, with D tentatively TRBD2 (5 bases). Trimming removed 7 bases from V and 4 bases from J, with 14 bases in between. Germline-derived CDR1 and CDR2 are MDHEN and SYDVKM. This CDR3 spans 13 amino acids. CDR3 DNA: TGTGCCAGCACTAACGGACTTACTTACGAGCAGTACTTC. This sequence encodes CASTNGLTYEQYF. Together with reference TRBV28 and TRBJ2-7, the CDR3 gives the full variable domain: DVKVTQSSRYLVKRTGEKVFLECVQDMDHENMFWYRQDPGLGLRLIYFSYDVKMKEKGDIPEGYSVSREKKERFSLILESASTNQTSMYLCASTNGLTYEQYFGPGTRLTVT.

In DNA form, the CDR3 reads TGTGCCAGCAGCCAGGCTTTCAGGGGGACCGAAGCTTTCTTT. Protein sequence: CASSQAFRGTEAFF. The chain links TRBV3-1 (or the pseudogene TRBV3-2) to TRBJ1-1; TRBD1 matches at 7 bases. Germline V gene data show CDR1 as LGHDT and CDR2 as YNNKEL (reference sequence). This CDR3 spans 14 amino acids. Unmatched junction bases numbered 9, after V lost 3 bases and J lost 8 bases.

Turning to this clone: The junction departs from the called germline gene at one end, perhaps through a read error. J is TRBJ1-2 and V is TRBV7-2, with D maybe TRBD1 (6 bases). CDR3 length: 14 residues. Germline V CDR1 and CDR2: SGHTA, FQGNSA. The DNA of the CDR3 is TGTGCCAGCAGCTCTAGGGGGGGAAACTTTGGCTACACCTTC. The encoded protein is CASSSRGGNFGYTF.

This sequence joins TRBV28 and TRBJ1-5; D is perhaps TRBD1 (6 bases). The CDR3 contains 14 residues. V lost 3 bases and J 5 bases, leaving 11 bases between the germline ends. CDR1 and CDR2 from the germline V gene are MDHEN and SYDVKM. CDR3 DNA sequence: TGTGCCAGCAGTTTCTCAGGGGCGGATCAGCCCCAGCATTTT. As protein: CASSFSGADQPQHF.

The CDR3 DNA is TGCGCCAGCAGCCAAGAAAACAGGCCGTCCGATACGCAGTATTTT. Translated, it gives CASSQENRPSDTQYF. The chain employs TRBV4-3 and TRBJ2-3; D is possibly TRBD1 (5 bases). Germline CDR1 reads LGHNA; CDR2 reads YSLEER. CDR3 length: 15 residues. V was shortened by 0 bases and J by 6 bases, with 13 bases between the two germline ends.

The chain couples TRBV6-4 to TRBJ2-7; TRBD1 matches 9 bases. There are 14 residues in the CDR3. Germline trimming cut 7 bases from V and 7 bases from J; bases unmatched to any gene: 11. Germline lookup yields CDR1 MRHNA and CDR2 SNTAGT. In nucleotides, the CDR3 is TGTGCCAGCATTCCCCGGGACAGGGCCTCTGAGCAGTACTTC. It translates to CASIPRDRASEQYF.

The V call is TRBV7-3, the J call TRBJ2-5, with 9 bases aligning to TRBD1. J lost 4 bases, V lost 3 bases, and 0 bases had no gene match. CDR3 length: 13 residues. Germline CDR1 and CDR2: SGHTA and FQGTGA. The CDR3 nucleotides are TGTGCCAGCAGCTTGACAGGGGGAGAGACCCAGTACTTC. It translates to CASSLTGGETQYF.

This chain uses TRBV5-1 with TRBJ2-3; 9 bases are a match to TRBD1. The CDR3 loop spans 16 amino acids. V gave up 0 bases and J gave up 6 bases; unmatched junction bases: 8. The V gene's germline CDR1 is SGHRS and CDR2 YFSETQ. The CDR3 sequence: CASSLGGQGRSDTQYF. In DNA, the CDR3 is TGCGCCAGCAGCTTGGGTGGACAGGGGAGATCGGATACGCAGTATTTT.

The chain has TRBV11-2 and TRBJ1-1; 9 nucleotides match TRBD1. The CDR3 sequence is 13 residues long. The V gene end was trimmed by 3 bases and the J gene end by 4 bases; junction bases not matched to a gene: 0. CDR1 SGHAT and CDR2 FQNNGV come from the germline V gene. CDR3 in DNA: TGTGCCAGCAGCTTGACAGGGGGCACTGAAGCTTTCTTT. Protein sequence: CASSLTGGTEAFF.